A selection of T cell receptor beta chains follows, all from one sample in a study of beta chain features in type 1 diabetes. TCRdb's copy holds only in-frame clones and misses some; the assay was immunoSEQ multiplex PCR. The sample holds hundreds of thousands of clones; around 68% are singletons and the top ten take 0.053%. Specimen: naive CD4+ T cells from blood. These receptors came from a man aged 30-40 years in good health. CDR3s include the opening cysteine and the closing phenylalanine or tryptophan. D genes are given only for firm matches. Some rows have no size entry. The others give once, few or many, or a class for an expanded clone.

TRBJ1-1 | 14 | . | TRBV7-9 | . | CASSLAGVHTEAFF | TGTGCCAGCAGCTTAGCTGGCGTACACACTGAAGCTTTCTTT
TRBJ2-4 | 14 | . | TRBV18 | . | CASSSQGIQNIQYF | TGTGCCAGCTCATCCCAGGGGATCCAAAACATTCAGTACTTC
TRBJ2-7 | 13 | few | TRBV9 | . | CASSLKVGGEQYF | TGTGCCAGCAGCTTAAAGGTGGGAGGCGAGCAGTACTTC
TRBJ2-7 | 15 | . | TRBV9 | . | CASSVGANPGSEQYF | TGTGCCAGCAGCGTAGGGGCGAACCCAGGGAGCGAGCAGTACTTC
TRBJ2-1 | 14 | . | TRBV30 | . | CAWCLARPDNEQFF | TGTGCCTGGTGTTTAGCGCGGCCGGATAATGAGCAGTTCTTC
TRBJ2-7 | 11 | . | TRBV30 | . | CAWSPDGRQYF | TGTGCCTGGAGTCCGGATGGTCGGCAGTACTTC
TRBJ1-4 | 11 | once | TRBV20-1 | . | CSASLGEKLFF | TGCAGTGCTAGTCTGGGGGAAAAACTGTTTTTT
TRBJ1-5 | 13 | . | TRBV7-2 | . | CASSLEGQQPQHF | TGTGCCAGCAGCTTAGAAGGGCAACAGCCCCAGCATTTT
TRBJ2-7 | 13 | . | TRBV7-2 | . | CASSLRPRGEQYF | TGTGCCAGCAGCTTAAGGCCTCGGGGCGAGCAGTACTTC
TRBJ2-5 | 17 | . | TRBV11-2 | . | CASSLDNPAGIKETQYF | TGTGCCAGCAGCTTAGATAACCCGGCAGGCATAAAAGAGACCCAGTACTTC
TRBJ2-7 | 13 | . | TRBV10-3 | TRBD1 | CAISGRTGFEQYF | TGTGCCATCAGTGGTCGGACAGGGTTCGAGCAGTACTTC
TRBJ1-1 | 13 | . | TRBV29-1 | TRBD1 | CSVVQGRETEAFF | TGCAGCGTCGTACAGGGGAGAGAAACTGAAGCTTTCTTT
TRBJ2-1 | 15 | . | TRBV29-1 | TRBD1 | CSVLPGQGSYNEQFF | TGCAGCGTTCTGCCGGGACAGGGGTCCTACAATGAGCAGTTCTTC
TRBJ2-1 | 14 | . | TRBV15 | . | CATYRPGLSNEQFF | TGTGCCACCTACCGCCCGGGACTCTCTAATGAGCAGTTCTTC
TRBJ2-1 | 12 | few | TRBV28 | . | CASSPYRTEQFF | TGTGCCAGCAGCCCTTACAGGACTGAGCAGTTCTTC
TRBJ2-3 | 14 | . | TRBV28 | . | CASRSTGSTDTQYF | TGTGCCAGCAGGTCGACGGGGAGCACAGATACGCAGTATTTT
TRBJ1-1 | 14 | . | TRBV27 | . | CASSSRRENTEAFF | TGTGCCAGCAGTTCCCGGAGGGAGAACACTGAAGCTTTCTTT
TRBJ2-5 | 15 | . | TRBV29-1 | TRBD1 | CSVDFRGTYQETQYF | TGCAGCGTTGATTTCAGGGGGACGTACCAAGAGACCCAGTACTTC
TRBJ1-4 | 13 | . | TRBV29-1 | . | CSVRWERDEKLFF | TGCAGCGTTCGATGGGAGAGGGATGAAAAACTGTTTTTT
TRBJ2-7 | 14 | . | TRBV29-1 | . | CSVVSGQGINEQYF | TGCAGCGTTGTATCGGGGCAGGGGATCAACGAGCAGTACTTC
TRBJ2-4 | 16 | . | TRBV7-9 | . | CASSLVGQLAKNIQYF | TGTGCCAGCAGCTTAGTCGGACAGCTAGCCAAAAACATTCAGTACTTC
TRBJ1-1 | 14 | . | TRBV30 | . | CAWIKEIMNTEAFF | TGTGCCTGGATAAAGGAAATCATGAACACTGAAGCTTTCTTT
TRBJ2-3 | 15 | . | TRBV30 | TRBD2 | CAWSVLGSGTDTQYF | TGTGCCTGGAGTGTACTGGGTAGCGGGACAGATACGCAGTATTTT
TRBJ2-1 | 15 | . | TRBV30 | TRBD2 | CAWSVRTGGYNEQFF | TGTGCCTGGAGTGTACGTACGGGAGGCTACAATGAGCAGTTCTTC
TRBJ2-1 | 16 | . | TRBV10-3 | . | CAISESPGASYNEQFF | TGTGCCATCAGTGAGTCGCCCGGGGCCTCCTACAATGAGCAGTTCTTC
TRBJ2-3 | 15 | . | TRBV5-1 | TRBD2 | CASSLSGRDTDTQYF | TGCGCCAGCAGCTTGAGCGGGAGAGACACAGATACGCAGTATTTT
TRBJ2-5 | 16 | . | TRBV25-1 | TRBD2 | CASGYGTSGRRETQYF | TGTGCCAGCGGTTATGGGACTAGCGGGAGGCGGGAGACCCAGTACTTC
TRBJ1-5 | 13 | . | TRBV10-3 | . | CAISEFSGQPQHF | TGTGCCATCAGTGAATTCTCGGGTCAGCCCCAGCATTTT
TRBJ2-7 | 14 | . | TRBV15 | TRBD1 | CATSRPGTGNEQYF | TGTGCCACCAGCAGACCTGGGACAGGGAACGAGCAGTACTTC
TRBJ2-1 | 13 | . | TRBV30 | . | CAWSVVPYNEQFF | TGTGCCTGGAGTGTCGTGCCTTACAATGAGCAGTTCTTC
TRBJ1-2 | 15 | . | TRBV9 | TRBD1 | CASSPRSGTAYGYTF | TGTGCCAGCAGCCCCCGGTCCGGGACAGCCTATGGCTACACCTTC
TRBJ2-3 | 14 | few | TRBV30 | . | CAWSVKHPTDTQYF | TGTGCCTGGAGTGTAAAACACCCCACAGATACGCAGTATTTT
TRBJ2-5 | 14 | few | TRBV7-8 | TRBD1 | CASSYRDSRETQYF | TGTGCCAGCAGCTACCGGGACAGTAGAGAGACCCAGTACTTC
TRBJ2-1 | 15 | few | TRBV10-3 | . | CAISESPQAGFEQFF | TGTGCCATCAGTGAGTCCCCGCAGGCCGGGTTTGAGCAGTTCTTC
TRBJ2-3 | 13 | few | TRBV28 | TRBD2 | CAVTSGNTDTQYF | TGTGCCGTGACTAGCGGGAACACAGATACGCAGTATTTT
TRBJ1-1 | 13 | few | TRBV18 | TRBD1 | CASSRDRDTEAFF | TGTGCCAGCTCCCGGGACAGGGACACTGAAGCTTTCTTT
TRBJ2-5 | 11 | once | TRBV29-1 | . | CSVAGQETQYF | TGCAGCGTTGCTGGCCAAGAGACCCAGTACTTC
TRBJ2-1 | 15 | . | TRBV30 | . | CAWTPHLVSLNEQFF | TGTGCCTGGACCCCCCATCTGGTATCCCTCAATGAGCAGTTCTTC
TRBJ2-7 | 15 | . | TRBV30 | TRBD1 | CAWTPGTGAFYEQYF | TGTGCCTGGACTCCCGGGACAGGAGCCTTCTACGAGCAGTACTTC
TRBJ2-7 | 14 | few | TRBV7-9 | . | CASSAPGQGGEQYF | TGTGCCAGCAGCGCCCCGGGGCAGGGTGGTGAGCAGTACTTC
TRBJ2-2 | 13 | once | TRBV27 | . | CASSLANTGELFF | TGTGCCAGCAGTTTGGCGAACACCGGGGAGCTGTTTTTT
TRBJ2-7 | 15 | . | TRBV15 | . | CATSSPLTGIYEQYF | TGTGCCACCAGCAGTCCTTTAACAGGTATCTACGAGCAGTACTTC
TRBJ1-1 | 13 | . | TRBV30 | . | CAWSPVGLTEAFF | TGTGCCTGGAGCCCTGTAGGGTTGACTGAAGCTTTCTTT
TRBJ2-5 | 15 | . | TRBV4-2 | TRBD2 | CASSHPGLEQETQYF | TGTGCCAGCAGCCACCCGGGACTAGAACAAGAGACCCAGTACTTC
TRBJ2-1 | 15 | . | TRBV30 | TRBD2 | CAWSATLAPGGEQFF | TGTGCCTGGAGTGCGACTTTAGCGCCGGGAGGTGAGCAGTTCTTC
TRBJ1-2 | 9 | few | TRBV29-1 | . | CSVDRDPWF | TGCAGCGTTGACCGGGACCCATGGTTC
TRBJ2-3 | 13 | . | TRBV2 | . | CARGDSSTDTQYF | TGTGCCAGGGGGGACTCAAGCACAGATACGCAGTATTTT
TRBJ2-1 | 15 | . | TRBV13 | . | CASSLGDRSYNEQFF | TGTGCCAGCAGCTTAGGGGACAGAAGCTACAATGAGCAGTTCTTC
TRBJ2-1 | 14 | . | TRBV29-1 | . | CSVPADPLQNEQFF | TGCAGCGTTCCCGCGGACCCCCTTCAGAATGAGCAGTTCTTC
TRBJ2-3 | 13 | . | TRBV30 | TRBD1 | CANDRDSTDTQYF | TGTGCCAACGACAGGGATAGCACAGATACGCAGTATTTT
TRBJ2-3 | 15 | . | TRBV2 | TRBD2 | CAINAGAVETDTQYF | TGTGCCATAAACGCGGGAGCGGTGGAAACAGATACGCAGTATTTT
TRBJ1-2 | 15 | . | TRBV6-5 | TRBD1 | CASSGQGTAHYGYTF | TGTGCCAGCAGTGGACAAGGGACAGCACACTATGGCTACACCTTC
TRBJ1-1 | 15 | . | TRBV30 | . | CAWSVLEVRVTEAFF | TGTGCCTGGAGTGTACTGGAGGTTAGGGTCACTGAAGCTTTCTTT
TRBJ2-3 | 13 | . | TRBV7-2 | . | CASSGGDTDTQYF | TGTGCCAGCAGCGGCGGCGACACAGATACGCAGTATTTT
TRBJ2-3 | 15 | few | TRBV30 | TRBD1 | CAWSVAGTGADTQYF | TGTGCCTGGAGTGTCGCCGGGACAGGGGCAGATACGCAGTATTTT
TRBJ2-1 | 14 | few | TRBV10-3 | TRBD2 | CAAGTSTSYNEQFF | TGTGCCGCCGGGACTAGCACATCCTACAATGAGCAGTTCTTC
TRBJ2-3 | 18 | . | TRBV7-2 | . | CASSLLGGALAQTDTQYF | TGTGCCAGCAGCTTATTGGGCGGGGCCCTCGCCCAAACAGATACGCAGTATTTT